This T cell receptor beta chain was documented in a study of blood T cell repertoires in COVID-19. The overall study: Sites across the United States, Italy and Spain contributed samples from acute and convalescent COVID-19. The cDNA or gDNA used as material had been derived from T cells, B-cell-depleted T cells, or PBMCs.

V lost 7 bases to trimming and J lost 2 bases, with 14 bases between them. Germline V lookup: CDR1 SGHRS, CDR2 YFSETQ. This CDR3 region has 14 residues. As processed by the authors: Counts of nucleated cells, estimated from reference gene primer amplification, were obtained. Using immunoSEQ multiplex PCR, the repertoire was profiled, and TCRdb retains in-frame clones only, with some absent. V and J calls and clone size are as listed in that table; D and trimming were resolved from the DNA. The sample shows roughly 110,000 clones, roughly four fifths of them seen only once. This sequence joins TRBV5-1 and TRBJ2-3, with D maybe TRBD2 (6 bases). The clonotype comes from a woman aged 60-75 years with acute or convalescent COVID-19. Input material: peripheral blood. CDR3 nucleotide sequence: TGCGCCAGCGGTGCGCGGGGATACACAGATACGCAGTATTTT. Protein: CASGARGYTDTQYF.